The next 10 T cell receptor beta chains were all read from a single sample in a study of T-cell reconstitution after alpha-beta-depleted transplantation in children. Preparing the TCRbeta library involved the use of unique molecular identifiers. TCRdb re-called the PCR reads with MiXCR, one entry per CDR3 protein. The profile covers tens of thousands of distinct CDR3 sequences, with about a tenth appearing a single time and 25% to 30% taken by the ten largest. Sequenced here: PBMCs, mostly from graft donor cells, sampled 60 days after TCRalphabeta/CD19-depleted stem cell transplant. All receptors come from a male patient between 2 and 15 years old who had a stem cell transplant for chronic granulomatous disease, so the T cells may come from the graft donor.

This clonotype appeared many times. The genes are TRBV28 and TRBJ2-3, with TRBD2 matching 9 bases. The CDR3 contains 16 residues. Per germline, CDR1 MDHEN and CDR2 SYDVKM. With 9 bases clipped from V and 12 bases from J, the junction kept 22 bases outside the gene matches. CDR3 residues: CASSRAGTSFGGIQYF. The CDR3 DNA follows: TGTGCCAGTAGTAGAGCCGGGACTAGCTTCGGAGGTATTCAGTATTTT. The full variable domain, its missing parts supplied by reference TRBV28 and TRBJ2-3, is DVKVTQSSRYLVKRTGEKVFLECVQDMDHENMFWYRQDPGLGLRLIYFSYDVKMKEKGDIPEGYSVSREKKERFSLILESASTNQTSMYLCASSRAGTSFGGIQYFGPGTRLTVL.

The chain carries TRBV11-2 and TRBJ2-7; a possible D gene is TRBD2 (6 bases). The CDR3 sequence is 13 residues long. V shed 5 bases and J shed 5 bases, with 13 bases lying between them. Germline loops: CDR1 SGHAT, CDR2 FQNNGV. The CDR3 protein is CASSPLRGNEQYF. DNA of the CDR3: TGTGCCAGCAGCCCGCTGCGGGGTAACGAGCAGTACTTC. Full variable domain (remainder filled in from reference TRBV11-2 and TRBJ2-7): EAGVAQSPRYKIIEKRQSVAFWCNPISGHATLYWYQQILGQGPKLLIQFQNNGVVDDSQLPKDRFSAERLKGVDSTLKIQPAKLEDSAVYLCASSPLRGNEQYFGPGTRLTVT.

This clonotype was recorded at least ten times. The chain has TRBV29-1 and TRBJ1-5; no definite D call. The CDR3 has 13 residues. V was clipped by 6 bases and J by 6 bases, with 15 bases between them. CDR1 is SQVTM, CDR2 ANQGSEA, per germline. CDR3 residues: CSVRSAEGQPQHF. CDR3 bases: TGCAGCGTACGGTCGGCGGAGGGTCAGCCCCAGCATTTT.

The table lists this clonotype with many counts. The genes are TRBV7-2 and TRBJ2-7; 10 bases match TRBD1. V shed 6 bases, J shed 3 bases, and the junction held 5 bases outside the gene matches. The CDR3 runs to 14 residues. Germline assignment: CDR1 SGHTA and CDR2 FQGNSA. This CDR3 is CASRTTGGFYEQYF. In nucleotides, the CDR3 is TGTGCCAGCAGAACGACAGGGGGCTTCTACGAGCAGTACTTC. Full variable domain (outside the CDR3, taken from reference TRBV7-2 and TRBJ2-7): GAGVSQSPSNKVTEKGKDVELRCDPISGHTALYWYRQSLGQGLEFLIYFQGNSAPDKSGLPSDRFSAERTGGSVSTLTIQRTQQEDSAVYLCASRTTGGFYEQYFGPGTRLTVT.

The chain links TRBV12-5 to TRBJ1-1; D is ambiguous. The germline V and J ends were trimmed by 6 bases and 3 bases, with 5 bases remaining between them. The CDR3 length is 11 residues. Germline values: CDR1 LGHNT, CDR2 FRNRAP. The CDR3 DNA is TGTGCTAGTGGGGAGTACACTGAAGCTTTCTTT. Its translation: CASGEYTEAFF.

This clonotype was seen many times. This chain uses TRBV9 with TRBJ2-7, with D unresolved. The ends were cut back, 5 bases at V and 4 bases at J, with 13 bases in the middle. The germline gives CDR1 SGDLS, CDR2 YYNGEE. CDR3 size: 13 residues. CDR3 residues: CASSQTPKYEQYF. The CDR3 nucleotides are TGTGCCAGCAGTCAAACCCCCAAATACGAGCAGTACTTC.

Worth noting for this clonotype: This may come from a read error, since a much larger clone is one base off. The chain has TRBV20-1 and TRBJ1-3; 7 bases are shared with TRBD1. V dropped 6 bases and J dropped 3; count of bases not matched to a gene: 8. This CDR3 has 14 amino acids. In germline, CDR1 is DFQATT, CDR2 SNEGSKA (reference sequence). The CDR3 sequence is CSAWTGGNGNTIYF. The CDR3 region has the DNA TGCAGTGCCTGGACAGGCGGTAATGGAAACACCATATATTTT.

Many counts were recorded for this clonotype. The chain links TRBV2 to TRBJ1-6; D is uncertain. CDR1 and CDR2 (germline): SNHLY, FYNNEI. The length of the CDR3 is 13 residues. V was cut by 3 bases and J by 10 bases, with 10 bases left in between. CDR3 in DNA: TGTGCCAGCAGTGAGGGCGGGGTCTCACCCCTCCACTTT. Amino acids: CASSEGGVSPLHF.

This clonotype was observed a handful of times. The V call is TRBV18, the J call TRBJ1-6; 7 bases fit TRBD1. The CDR3 is made up of 14 amino acids. Germline values: CDR1 KGHSH, CDR2 LQKENI. The ends lost 1 base at V and 10 bases at J; junction bases unmatched: 4. The CDR3 coding sequence is TGTGCCAGCTCACCACAGGGGGCGGACTCACCCCTCCACTTT. This sequence encodes CASSPQGADSPLHF. The full variable domain, completed using reference TRBV18 and TRBJ1-6, is NAGVMQNPRHLVRRRGQEARLRCSPMKGHSHVYWYRQLPEEGLKFMVYLQKENIIDESGMPKERFSAEFPKEGPSILRIQQVVRGDSAAYFCASSPQGADSPLHFGNGTRLTVT.

This clonotype has at least ten counts. The chain links TRBV28 to TRBJ1-5; possibly TRBD1 for D (5 bases). V lost 6 bases and J lost 4, with 10 bases in between. CDR3 length: 13 residues. CDR1 is MDHEN, CDR2 SYDVKM, per germline. Here the CDR3 reads CASSYGGNQPQHF. For the CDR3, the DNA is TGTGCCAGCAGCTATGGGGGGAATCAGCCCCAGCATTTT.